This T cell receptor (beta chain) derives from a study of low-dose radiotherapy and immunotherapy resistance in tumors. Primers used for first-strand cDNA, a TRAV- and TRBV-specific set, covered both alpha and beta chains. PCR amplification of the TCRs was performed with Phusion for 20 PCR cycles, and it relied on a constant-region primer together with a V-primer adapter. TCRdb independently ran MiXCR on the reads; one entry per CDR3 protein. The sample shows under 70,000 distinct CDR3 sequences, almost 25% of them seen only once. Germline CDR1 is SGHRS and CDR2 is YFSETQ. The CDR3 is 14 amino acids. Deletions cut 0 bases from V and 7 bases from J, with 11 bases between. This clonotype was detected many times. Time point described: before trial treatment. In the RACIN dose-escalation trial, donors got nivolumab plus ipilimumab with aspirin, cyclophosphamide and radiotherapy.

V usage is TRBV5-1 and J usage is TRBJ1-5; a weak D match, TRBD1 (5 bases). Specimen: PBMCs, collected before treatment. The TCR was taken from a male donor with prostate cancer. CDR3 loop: CASSLEGRGQPQHF. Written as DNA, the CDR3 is TGCGCCAGCAGCTTGGAAGGGCGGGGGCAGCCCCAGCATTTT.